This passage covers 32 T cell receptor beta chains from one sample sequenced in a study of post-analysis software for immune sequencing data. The study's findings and limits: Four or five TRBV segments (TRBV5-6, TRBV5-1 and TRBV20-1 among them) occurred more frequently in patients than in controls.

Their recognized antigens are unknown. cDNA libraries of TCR beta carried unique molecular identifiers. TCRdb called the PCR reads again in MiXCR, with one record for every CDR3 protein. The table shows roughly 800,000 distinct CDR3 sequences, with roughly 58% occurring only once. The material sequenced was blood. These receptors were taken from a girl aged 5 to 17 with multiple sclerosis.

This sequence joins TRBV19 and TRBJ2-3; maybe TRBD1 (5 bases). The CDR3 covers 13 residues. CDR1 and CDR2 from the germline V gene are LNHDA and SQIVND (reference sequence). Trimming took 11 bases from V and 0 from J, leaving 12 bases between them. In DNA, the CDR3 is TGTGCCGGCCGCGACAGCAGCACAGATACGCAGTATTTT. Its protein product is CAGRDSSTDTQYF.

This chain uses TRBV12-3 or TRBV12-4 with TRBJ2-5, with a tentative D call TRBD1 (6 bases). The J call may be faulty, since TRBJ2-7 better matches the DNA end. There are 14 residues in the CDR3. The CDR3 loop reads CASSTGTQAHEQYF. In nucleotides, the CDR3 is TGTGCCAGCAGTACCGGGACACAGGCGCACGAGCAGTACTTC.

As for this clonotype: One end of the junction does not line up with germline, which may come from a read error. This sequence joins TRBV5-1 and TRBJ2-7, with 12 bases lining up with TRBD2. Germline CDR1 and CDR2: SGHRS and YFSETQ. This CDR3 is built from 18 residues. This CDR3 is CASSLGLAGIGGSYERYF. The CDR3 DNA is TGCGCCAGCAGCTTAGGACTAGCGGGAATCGGAGGCTCCTACGAGCGGTACTTC.

There are a few counts of this clonotype. CDR3 in amino acids: CASSWDRGQDGYTF. CDR3 DNA: TGTGCCAGCAGTTGGGACAGGGGGCAGGATGGCTACACCTTC. The chain recombines TRBV12-3 or TRBV12-4 with TRBJ1-2; 12 bases are shared with TRBD1. The junction had 3 bases not matched to a gene; V was cut back by 4 bases and J by 6 bases. CDR3 length: 14 residues.

The chain uses TRBV10-3 and TRBJ2-3; the D gene is possibly TRBD2 (6 bases). Germline lookup yields CDR1 ENHRY and CDR2 SYGVKD. The V end lost 6 bases, the J end lost 8 bases, and 15 bases lay between the germline ends. CDR3 length equals 13 residues. The DNA for the CDR3 is TGTGCCATCAGGGGACTCCTCCCACCTACGCAGTATTTT. Its protein is CAIRGLLPPTQYF.

The chain couples TRBV6-1 to TRBJ2-3; D is uncertain. V was trimmed by 7 bases and J by 7 bases, leaving 12 bases between them. CDR1 MNHNS and CDR2 SASEGT come from the germline V gene. The CDR3 is made up of 12 amino acids. CDR3 amino acids: CASIAPPNTQYF. The DNA for the CDR3 is TGTGCCAGCATAGCCCCACCCAATACGCAGTATTTT.

The gene calls are TRBV7-9 and TRBJ1-2, with TRBD1 matching over 8 bases. Trimming cost V 5 bases and J 7 bases; bases outside gene matches: 9. Germline V gene data show CDR1 as SEHNR and CDR2 as FQNEAQ (reference sequence). The CDR3 extends over 14 amino acids. The CDR3 loop is CASSPGSGGSGYTF. CDR3 nucleotides: TGTGCCAGCAGCCCAGGGTCAGGGGGCTCTGGCTACACCTTC.

The chain uses TRBV12-3 or TRBV12-4 and TRBJ1-2; D unclear. V lost 7 bases and J 5 bases, leaving 11 bases between the germline ends. There are 12 residues in the CDR3. The CDR3, as DNA: TGTGCCAGCAAGACCCCCGGATATGGCTACACCTTC. The encoded protein is CASKTPGYGYTF.

V gene TRBV7-2 combines with J gene TRBJ2-4; D is unclear. From germline, CDR1 is SGHTA and CDR2 FQGNSA. The V end lost 4 bases, the J end lost 7 bases, and 14 bases lay between the germline ends. The CDR3 runs 14 residues. CDR3 in amino acids: CASSSASRVNIQYF. The CDR3 DNA sequence: TGTGCCAGCAGCTCCGCCTCACGGGTGAACATTCAGTACTTC.

The chain joins TRBV6-2 or TRBV6-3 to TRBJ2-1; TRBD2 agrees at 12 bases. CDR3 length: 15 amino acids. The germline gives CDR1 MNHEY, CDR2 SVGEGT. Trimming at V came to 5 bases and at J to 8 bases, leaving 7 bases not matched to a gene. The CDR3 region has the DNA TGTGCCAGCAGTGACACTAGCGGGAGGTGCGATGAGCAGTTCTTC. Its protein product is CASSDTSGRCDEQFF.

This clonotype has more than one count but fewer than ten. The genes are TRBV6-1 and TRBJ2-5, with D tentatively TRBD1 or TRBD2 (6 bases each). Per germline, CDR1 MNHNS and CDR2 SASEGT. The CDR3 covers 16 residues. The V end was cut by 5 bases, the J end by 4 bases, with 20 bases between. CDR3 region: CASSRQAGEVGETQYF. The CDR3 DNA follows: TGTGCCAGCAGTCGCCAGGCAGGGGAGGTGGGAGAGACCCAGTACTTC.

In its sample, this clonotype was seen a few times. The chain is built from TRBV5-1 and TRBJ2-5, with D perhaps TRBD2 (5 bases). CDR1 and CDR2 from the germline V gene are SGHRS and YFSETQ. CDR3 size: 13 residues. V was trimmed by 6 bases and J by 5 bases, leaving 14 bases between them. The CDR3 loop is CASTASPVETQYF. In DNA, the CDR3 is TGCGCCAGCACGGCTAGCCCGGTGGAGACCCAGTACTTC. The complete variable domain, with remaining parts taken from reference TRBV5-1 and TRBJ2-5, reads KAGVTQTPRYLIKTRGQQVTLSCSPISGHRSVSWYQQTPGQGLQFLFEYFSETQRNKGNFPGRFSGRQFSNSRSEMNVSTLELGDSALYLCASTASPVETQYFGPGTRLLVL.

This sequence joins TRBV29-1 and TRBJ1-2, with D possibly being TRBD1 (5 bases). The CDR3 consists of 15 residues. V was pared by 8 bases and J by 0 bases, with 19 bases between. Per the germline V gene, CDR1 is SQVTM and CDR2 is ANQGSEA. The CDR3 nucleotides read TGCAGCTCCCTAAAAGAGGACAAACCTAACTATGGCTACACCTTC. This sequence encodes CSSLKEDKPNYGYTF.

This chain joins TRBV12-3 or TRBV12-4 and TRBJ1-2, with 7 positions matching TRBD1. V lost 5 bases to trimming and J lost 6 bases; unmatched junction nucleotides: 9. The CDR3 sequence is 14 residues long. The CDR3 reads CASSHPTGVDGYTF. For the CDR3, the DNA is TGTGCCAGCAGTCATCCCACAGGGGTGGATGGCTACACCTTC.

The chain uses TRBV27 and TRBJ1-4; 8 bases line up with TRBD1. The CDR3 covers 15 residues. The J segment lost 3 bases and the V segment lost 3 bases, leaving 3 bases of the junction unmatched. The germline CDR1 and CDR2 sequences are MNHEY and SMNVEV (reference sequence). CDR3 loop: CASSFHRGSNEKLFF. Written as DNA, the CDR3 is TGTGCCAGCAGTTTCCACAGGGGGTCTAATGAAAAACTGTTTTTT.

This clonotype was picked up one time. The rearrangement links TRBV9 to TRBJ2-7; weak D call: TRBD1 (6 bases). Germline CDR1 is SGDLS and CDR2 is YYNGEE. The CDR3 length is 16 residues. V lost 2 bases, J lost 0 bases, and 15 bases lay in between. DNA of the CDR3: TGTGCCAGCAGCGTGATGTGGACAGCCCACTCCTACGAGCAGTACTTC. This codes for CASSVMWTAHSYEQYF.

The rearrangement joins TRBV3-1 to TRBJ2-3; the D call may be TRBD1 or TRBD2 (5 bases each). V lost 1 base and J lost 4, with 18 bases in between. Germline CDR1 is LGHDT and CDR2 is YNNKEL (reference sequence). The CDR3 is 17 amino acids. The DNA of the CDR3 is TGTGCCAGCAGCCAAGGTAGGGGTGGACTCCCCTCAGATACGCAGTATTTT. Protein: CASSQGRGGLPSDTQYF.

This clonotype was seen a handful of times. CDR3 coding DNA: TGTGCCAGCAGGCCCGGTCGGAGTGCGGACCTGAACACTGAAGCTTTCTTT. Its translation is CASRPGRSADLNTEAFF. The chain employs TRBV6-1 and TRBJ1-1; D is unresolved. This CDR3 region has 17 residues. V was trimmed by 6 bases and J by 0 bases, leaving 20 bases between them. Germline V lookup: CDR1 MNHNS, CDR2 SASEGT.

The chain is built from TRBV5-1 and TRBJ1-2; D gene uncertain. Trimming took 1 base from V and 1 from J, leaving 14 bases between them. CDR1 is SGHRS and CDR2 is YFSETQ in the germline V gene. The CDR3 totals 16 residues. This CDR3 is CASSLFGGPNNYGYTF. The CDR3 nucleotides are TGCGCCAGCAGCTTGTTTGGAGGTCCGAATAACTATGGCTACACCTTC.

In regard to this clonotype: One end of the junction does not line up with germline, which may come from a read error. The chain uses TRBV5-1 and TRBJ2-7, with D perhaps matching TRBD1 or TRBD2 (5 bases each). Near its end, the DNA agrees better with TRBJ2-5, so the J call may be wrong. This CDR3 is 16 amino acids long. The germline V gene has CDR1 SGHRS and CDR2 YFSETQ. The CDR3 bases are TGCGCCGGCAGGCCCAGACCAGGGAGCTACCAAGAGACCCAGTACTTC. Protein: CAGRPRPGSYQETQYF.

This clonotype has more than one count but fewer than ten. The DNA for the CDR3 is TGTGCCAGCAGCCTACCGGGAACCAATCAGCCCCAGCATTTT. It translates to CASSLPGTNQPQHF. This rearrangement joins TRBV6-5 to TRBJ1-5, with no clear D. The length of the CDR3 is 14 residues. Trimming took 6 bases from V and 3 from J, leaving 12 bases between them. Per the germline V gene, CDR1 is MNHEY and CDR2 is SVGAGI.

This clonotype was counted between two and nine times. The V call is TRBV7-9, the J call TRBJ2-7; D is undetermined. The CDR3 runs 14 residues. Germline CDR1 reads SEHNR; CDR2 reads FQNEAQ (reference sequence). V was trimmed by 4 bases and J by 0 bases, leaving 10 bases between them. The CDR3 DNA sequence: TGTGCCAGCAGCTCGAGTGCAGGCTCCTACGAGCAGTACTTC. It encodes CASSSSAGSYEQYF.

The chain employs TRBV7-9 and TRBJ2-3; 8 bases map to TRBD2. V dropped 3 bases and J dropped 4; count of bases not matched to a gene: 9. This CDR3 is 16 amino acids long. Germline V gene sequence: CDR1 SEHNR, CDR2 FQNEAQ (reference sequence). In DNA, the CDR3 is TGTGCCAGCAGCTTCGGCCTGACTAGCGAAGCAGATACGCAGTATTTT. Residues: CASSFGLTSEADTQYF.

Concerning this clonotype: The junction departs from germline at one end; a sequencing error may be responsible. The chain is built from TRBV5-6 and TRBJ1-5; D call uncertain. There are 14 residues in the CDR3. CDR1 is SGHDT and CDR2 is YYEEEE in the germline V gene. CDR3: CASSLHRSNQSQHF. The CDR3, as DNA: TGTGCCAGCAGCTTGCACCGCAGCAATCAGTCCCAGCATTTT.

The gene calls are TRBV3-1 and TRBJ2-7; D not certain. CDR1 is LGHDT, CDR2 YNNKEL, per germline (reference sequence). This CDR3 has 13 residues. Between the trimmed V and J ends, which lost 1 base and 7 bases, there was a span of 11 bases. As DNA, the CDR3 is TGTGCCAGCAGCCAAGGACGCGGTGTGGAGCAGTACTTC. It translates to CASSQGRGVEQYF.

V usage is TRBV20-1 and J usage is TRBJ1-2; D perhaps matches TRBD1 (5 bases). Looked up from germline, CDR1 is DFQATT and CDR2 is SNEGSKA (reference sequence). V lost 6 bases and J lost 8, with 22 bases in between. The CDR3 loop spans 14 amino acids. DNA for the CDR3: TGCAGTGCCCTGGAGGGAGGGGTTCGAGGCGGCTACACCTTC. It yields the protein CSALEGGVRGGYTF.

The chain uses TRBV12-3 or TRBV12-4 and TRBJ1-6; possible D gene TRBD1, 6 bases. V was cut by 0 bases and J by 16 bases, with 10 bases left in between. The CDR3 contains 12 residues. The CDR3 loop is CASSLAGTMLHF. CDR3 DNA: TGTGCCAGCAGTTTAGCAGGGACAATGCTCCACTTT.

The V gene is TRBV12-3 or TRBV12-4, the J gene TRBJ2-5, with D perhaps matching TRBD2 (5 bases). This CDR3 spans 15 amino acids. V lost 3 bases to trimming and J lost 11 bases, with 22 bases between them. CDR3 nucleotides: TGTGCCAGCAGTTTTCGGGGTAGGCTAATCGACGGGCAGTACTTC. Translated: CASSFRGRLIDGQYF.

This clonotype was recorded a few times. CDR3 residues: CSASPGTGGVEQYF. CDR3 coding DNA: TGCAGTGCTAGCCCCGGGACAGGGGGCGTCGAGCAGTACTTC. The V call is TRBV20-1, the J call TRBJ2-7; 12 bases are a match to TRBD1. V gave up 3 bases and J gave up 6 bases; unmatched junction bases: 6. Per the germline V gene, CDR1 is DFQATT and CDR2 is SNEGSKA (reference sequence). The CDR3 has 14 amino acids.

This chain connects TRBV5-1 to TRBJ2-2, with D perhaps given as TRBD1 or TRBD2 (5 bases each). This CDR3 has 17 amino acids. CDR1 is SGHRS, CDR2 YFSETQ, per germline. Trimming took off 0 bases at V and 5 bases at J, with 17 bases between the two ends. CDR3 coding DNA: TGCGCCAGCAGCTTGGTATTCGGGGACCCCGCTACCGGGGAGCTGTTTTTT. Residues: CASSLVFGDPATGELFF.

The genes are TRBV7-9 and TRBJ2-5; 8 positions match TRBD1. V shed 7 bases, J shed 5 bases, and the junction held 9 bases outside the gene matches. Germline values: CDR1 SEHNR, CDR2 FQNEAQ (reference sequence). The CDR3 is made up of 14 amino acids. CDR3 sequence reads: CASTDRGSWETQYF. As DNA, the CDR3 is TGTGCCAGCACCGACAGGGGTTCCTGGGAGACCCAGTACTTC.

V gene TRBV7-3 combines with J gene TRBJ2-3; unclear D gene. The CDR3 spans 16 residues. CDR1 is SGHTA, CDR2 FQGTGA, per germline. V dropped 2 bases and J dropped 3 bases, with 15 bases sitting between them. In DNA form, the CDR3 reads TGTGCCAGCAGCTTAGGGGAAGGGATGGGAACAGATACGCAGTATTTT. It codes for CASSLGEGMGTDTQYF.